The clone carrying this TCR beta chain was detected ten times or more. Trimming removed 6 bases from V and 12 bases from J, with 18 bases in between. The CDR3 is 13 residues long. Germline lookup yields CDR1 SNHLY and CDR2 FYNNEI. This specimen belongs to a study of regulatory T cells in long-lasting Graves disease. Construction of TCR beta libraries relied on iRepertoire HTBI primers and on Arm-PCR targeting CDR3 regions. MiXCR, applied by TCRdb to the multiplex PCR reads, yields one record per CDR3 protein. There are some 350,000 distinct CDR3 sequences in the sample; about 16% occur only once, and 20% lies in the top ten. Indicated time point: newly diagnosed GD, antithyroid drugs for less than 3 months. The TCR library used RNA extracted from PBMCs. These sequences were also reported in another study, on T cells in Graves' hyperthyroidism and ophthalmopathy.

This chain links TRBV2 with TRBJ2-1; D uncertain. The receptor was derived from a woman aged 18-29 years with Graves disease. The sample in question was peripheral blood mononuclear cells (PBMCs), obtained at new diagnosis, from a patient treated with antithyroid drugs. The CDR3 nucleotides read TGTGCCAGCAGGCCATTGATTTCGGCATGGCAGTTCTTC. Encoded protein: CASRPLISAWQFF.